This TCR beta chain appears in the sequencing data of a study of blood T cells in healthy people across ages. Alongside a J-beta primer mix, a sample-barcoded 5' primer served in a second PCR lasting about 7 to 11 cycles. A single record per CDR3 protein comes from TCRdb applying MiXCR to the 5' RACE reads. The data hold about 760,000 distinct CDR3 sequences, with approximately 25% observed a single time. CDR1 SEHNR and CDR2 FQNEAQ come from the germline V gene (reference sequence). The CDR3 has 14 amino acids. V trimming: 5 bases; J trimming: 6 bases; junction bases outside the gene matches: 4. This clonotype was counted between two and nine times. The same sample was also studied in work on T cells of mothers and their children. That source reports: Not a single persistent microchimeric T cell clone was detected.

Sequenced: blood. The TCR was taken from a boy aged 5-17 years in good health. This sequence joins TRBV7-9 and TRBJ2-1; 10 bases are a match to TRBD1. The CDR3 loop reads CASSRTGGVNEQFF. DNA of the CDR3: TGTGCCAGCAGCCGGACAGGGGGTGTCAATGAGCAGTTCTTC.